The T cell receptor beta chain described here comes from a study of early T cells in non-severe SARS-CoV-2 infection. Across the whole study: Bulk RNA isolated from unsorted whole blood underwent sequencing; chains were not paired.

Individual cDNA molecules each received unique molecular identifiers attached to them. TCRdb reprocessed the 5' RACE reads with MiXCR, giving one entry per CDR3 protein. The repertoire holds roughly 57,000 distinct CDR3 sequences, with roughly 12% as singletons. Details on this clonotype: Its antigen is still unknown.

CDR1 MNHEY and CDR2 SMNVEV come from the germline V gene (reference sequence). The CDR3 has 14 residues. V lost 2 bases and J lost 0, with 6 bases in between. Findings and limits, study-wide: Matching with VDJdb favored anti-spike CD8 responses (missing private and CD4 specificities).

The rearrangement joins TRBV27 to TRBJ2-3; D is unclear. The material sequenced was whole blood, taken at baseline. This TCR came from an adult who was a healthcare worker with PCR-confirmed SARS-CoV-2 infection or an uninfected control (not recorded which). The CDR3 DNA sequence: TGTGCCAGCAGTTTAATAACTAGCACAGATACGCAGTATTTT. Translating it yields CASSLITSTDTQYF.